The T cell receptor (beta chain) described here comes from a study of shared clonotypes between healthy human individuals. In the study overall: Donor composition was a couple of women and a few men, aged 18 to 49.

Study observations and caveats: There were few donors, and this limited the genetic and exposure-history diversity represented. On the whole, naive subsets had larger estimated richness than memory subsets had. Naive CD4 clonotype sharing across several donors was approximately 5%.

Remarks on this clone: What it recognizes is unknown.

Generated by immunoSEQ multiplex PCR, the TCRdb table keeps only in-frame clones and is missing some. Of roughly 2.5 million clones in the sample, around 94% are singletons; the top ten hold over 0.12%. The V gene's germline CDR1 is SGHRS and CDR2 YFSETQ. Trimming cost V 0 bases and J 6 bases, with 20 bases left between them. The CDR3 loop spans 17 amino acids. This receptor was obtained from a man younger than 35 in good health. The V gene is TRBV5-1, the J gene TRBJ2-3, with D possibly TRBD2 on 5 matching bases. Sequencing used naive CD4+ T cells sorted from blood. As to subset: CD45RA+ positively selected. The CDR3 DNA follows: TGCGCCAGCAGCTTGGGTGCCACTAGTCCTACTACCGATACGCAGTATTTT. Its protein product is CASSLGATSPTTDTQYF. The full variable domain, with the rest looked up from reference TRBV5-1 and TRBJ2-3, is KAGVTQTPRYLIKTRGQQVTLSCSPISGHRSVSWYQQTPGQGLQFLFEYFSETQRNKGNFPGRFSGRQFSNSRSEMNVSTLELGDSALYLCASSLGATSPTTDTQYFGPGTRLTVL.